One sample yielded the 16 T cell receptor beta chains listed below, sequenced in a study of blood T cell repertoires in COVID-19 (TCRdb year 2020). Library preparation used the immunoSEQ multiplex PCR assay. Held by TCRdb, this immuneACCESS table contains in-frame sequences only and omits some clones. Under half of the omission traces to an unresolved V gene where checked; the cause of the rest is unknown. The table for this sample lists 100,000 or so clones; about 90% of them were counted only once. The ten largest make up 5.2% of the sample. Sequencing used peripheral blood. The receptor source for this set is a woman between 45 and 65 years old with COVID-19, enrolled during active disease.

V and J are TRBV6-1 and TRBJ1-6, with D possibly matching TRBD1 (5 bases). With 6 bases removed from V and 3 bases from J, the gap between germline ends came to 15 bases. Germline values: CDR1 MNHNS, CDR2 SASEGT. This CDR3 comprises 16 residues. CDR3 sequence: CASRETDRVYNSPLHF. The DNA of the CDR3 is TGTGCCAGCAGAGAAACAGACAGAGTCTATAATTCACCCCTCCACTTT.

This sequence joins TRBV28 and TRBJ1-4; 10 bases fit TRBD1. Germline V gene data show CDR1 as MDHEN and CDR2 as SYDVKM. The CDR3 runs 14 residues. After removal of 6 bases from V and 4 bases from J, the junction contained 2 bases not matched to a gene. In DNA, the CDR3 is TGTGCCAGCAGAAGGGACAGGGGTAATGAAAAACTGTTTTTT. Translated, it gives CASRRDRGNEKLFF.

This chain uses TRBV5-1 with TRBJ2-3; 11 bases align to TRBD2. With 4 bases clipped from V and 5 bases from J, the junction kept 6 bases outside the gene matches. CDR1 and CDR2 (germline): SGHRS, YFSETQ. The CDR3 totals 15 residues. CDR3 residues: CASSPSSGGLDTQYF. The CDR3 region has the DNA TGCGCCAGCAGCCCCTCTAGCGGGGGGTTAGATACGCAGTATTTT.

The V gene is TRBV5-1, the J gene TRBJ2-5; TRBD2 aligns across 13 bases. The CDR3 runs 16 residues. The ends lost 4 bases at V and 1 base at J; junction bases unmatched: 4. Looked up from germline, CDR1 is SGHRS and CDR2 is YFSETQ. The chain's CDR3 is CASSITSGGVQETQYF. The CDR3 DNA is TGCGCCAGCAGCATCACTAGCGGGGGGGTCCAAGAGACCCAGTACTTC.

V is TRBV19 and J is TRBJ2-2; 9 bases are shared with TRBD2. Germline V gene lookup returns CDR1 LNHDA and CDR2 SQIVND (reference sequence). The CDR3 sequence is 16 residues long. The ends lost 10 bases at V and 0 bases at J; junction bases unmatched: 9. The CDR3 region has the DNA TGTGCCAATACCGGAGGACTAGCGACGAACACCGGGGAGCTGTTTTTT. This encodes CANTGGLATNTGELFF.

The chain combines TRBV5-1 with TRBJ2-5, with a tentative D call TRBD1 (6 bases). CDR3 length: 16 amino acids. Germline CDR1 and CDR2: SGHRS and YFSETQ. Trimming cost V 2 bases and J 2 bases, with 16 bases left between them. CDR3 residues: CASSFLDRTPQETQYF. In DNA, the CDR3 is TGCGCCAGCAGCTTCCTAGACAGGACGCCACAAGAGACCCAGTACTTC.

The chain carries TRBV12-5 and TRBJ1-6; D possibly corresponds to TRBD1 (6 bases). Germline values: CDR1 LGHNT, CDR2 FRNRAP. V was trimmed by 1 base and J by 7 bases, leaving 14 bases between them. This CDR3 has 16 amino acids. CDR3 in DNA: TGTGCTAGTGGTTTGGGGGTGGGAGGGGGAAATTCACCCCTCCACTTT. Its translation is CASGLGVGGGNSPLHF.

This clone was counted a few times. V gene TRBV25-1 combines with J gene TRBJ2-3, with 7 bases fitting TRBD2. Germline V gene lookup returns CDR1 MGHDK and CDR2 SYGVNS. V dropped 8 bases and J dropped 4; count of bases not matched to a gene: 0. This CDR3 contains 11 residues. This CDR3 is CASGGADTQYF. DNA of the CDR3: TGTGCCAGCGGGGGGGCAGATACGCAGTATTTT.

The chain joins TRBV12-2 to TRBJ1-3; the table's D call, TRBD1, was not checked against the DNA. TRBV12-2 is an annotated pseudogene. The CDR3 covers 19 residues. The CDR3 bases are TGTGCAAGTCGCTTAGTGTTTACCGGGACAGGGGTCGACGGAAACACCATATATTTT. This translates into CASRLVFTGTGVDGNTIYF.

CDR3 residues: CASSQDPAPSGGATQETQYF. The CDR3 region has the DNA TGTGCCAGCAGCCAAGACCCGGCGCCTAGCGGGGGGGCAACCCAAGAGACCCAGTACTTC. The chain couples TRBV4-2 to TRBJ2-5, with 12 bases identical to TRBD2. With 0 bases clipped from V and 1 base from J, the junction kept 12 bases outside the gene matches. The CDR3 extends over 20 amino acids. Germline loops: CDR1 LGHNA, CDR2 YNFKEQ.

The chain links TRBV18 to TRBJ1-5, with 7 bases identical to TRBD1. With V trimmed by 0 bases and J by 5 bases, 4 bases remained unmatched. There are 15 residues in the CDR3. The V gene's germline CDR1 is KGHSH and CDR2 LQKENI. The CDR3 DNA reads TGTGCCAGCTCACCACCGGGACAGAGCGATCAGCCCCAGCATTTT. Protein: CASSPPGQSDQPQHF.

The J gene is TRBJ2-7, the V gene TRBV7-9; D is uncertain. The CDR3 runs to 12 residues. V dropped 3 bases and J dropped 5 bases, with 8 bases sitting between them. CDR1 and CDR2 (germline): SEHNR, FQNEAQ (reference sequence). The CDR3 region has the DNA TGTGCCAGCAGCTTCGCAGTCCACGAGCAGTACTTC. Protein: CASSFAVHEQYF.

This chain connects TRBV13 to TRBJ2-2; 7 nucleotides line up with TRBD2. Germline CDR1 and CDR2: PRHDT and FYEKMQ (reference sequence). The CDR3 totals 15 residues. V was pared by 5 bases and J by 4 bases, with 7 bases of the junction left unmatched. Here the CDR3 DNA reads TGTGCCAGCAGCAAACTAGCGAAGTTCACCGGGGAGCTGTTTTTT. Its protein product is CASSKLAKFTGELFF. The entire variable domain, with the rest obtained from reference TRBV13 and TRBJ2-2, is as follows: AAGVIQSPRHLIKEKRETATLKCYPIPRHDTVYWYQQGPGQDPQFLISFYEKMQSDKGSIPDRFSAQQFSDYHSELNMSSLELGDSALYFCASSKLAKFTGELFFGEGSRLTVL.

J is TRBJ1-1 and V is TRBV13; D is perhaps TRBD1 (5 bases). V lost 0 bases, J lost 4 bases, and 9 bases lay in between. The germline V gene encodes CDR1 PRHDT and CDR2 FYEKMQ (reference sequence). The CDR3 runs 14 residues. The CDR3, as DNA: TGTGCCAGCAGCTTAGGCCTGGGGGGCACTGAAGCTTTCTTT. It yields the protein CASSLGLGGTEAFF.

This clone was counted once. V usage is TRBV6-2 or TRBV6-3 and J usage is TRBJ1-5, with TRBD1 identical over 8 bases. The V gene's germline CDR1 is MNHEY and CDR2 SVGEGT. This CDR3 is 17 amino acids long. Losses at the gene ends were 2 bases for V and 2 bases for J; bases not matched to a gene: 8. The CDR3 loop is CASSYRFDRGGNQPQHF. The CDR3 DNA sequence: TGTGCCAGCAGTTACCGCTTCGACAGGGGAGGCAATCAGCCCCAGCATTTT.

The rearrangement joins TRBV3-1 (or the pseudogene TRBV3-2) to TRBJ1-1; 11 positions match TRBD1. The CDR3 is 16 amino acids. Trimming at V came to 1 base and at J to 4 bases, leaving 5 bases not matched to a gene. Germline values: CDR1 LGHDT, CDR2 YNNKEL (reference sequence). DNA for the CDR3: TGTGCCAGCAGCCAAGGGACAGGGGGCATAGGCACTGAAGCTTTCTTT. Translating gives CASSQGTGGIGTEAFF.